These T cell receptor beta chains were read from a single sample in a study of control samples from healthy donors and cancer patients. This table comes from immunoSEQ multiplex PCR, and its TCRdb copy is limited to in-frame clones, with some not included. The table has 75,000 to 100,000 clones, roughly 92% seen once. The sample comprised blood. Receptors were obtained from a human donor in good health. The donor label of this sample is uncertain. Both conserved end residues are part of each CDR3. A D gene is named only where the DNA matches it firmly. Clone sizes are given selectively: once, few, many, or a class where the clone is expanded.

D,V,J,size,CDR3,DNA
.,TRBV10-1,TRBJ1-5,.,CASSSGYNQPQHF,TGCGCCAGCAGTTCTGGGTACAATCAGCCCCAGCATTTT
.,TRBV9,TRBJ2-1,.,CASSVGGINEQFF,TGTGCCAGCAGCGTTGGGGGGATCAATGAGCAGTTCTTC
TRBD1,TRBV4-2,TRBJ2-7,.,CASSPQAGTGGEQYF,TGTGCCAGCAGCCCTCAGGCCGGGACAGGGGGGGAGCAGTACTTC
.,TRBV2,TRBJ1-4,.,CASSVGRGEKLFF,TGTGCCAGCAGTGTGGGGAGGGGTGAAAAACTGTTTTTT
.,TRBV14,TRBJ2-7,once,CASSQITRSEQYF,TGTGCCAGCAGCCAAATAACGAGAAGCGAGCAGTACTTC
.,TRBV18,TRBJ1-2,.,CASSGEAAYGYTF,TGTGCCAGCTCAGGGGAGGCGGCCTATGGCTACACCTTC
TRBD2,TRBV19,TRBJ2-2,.,CASITSGGAGTGELFF,TGTGCCAGTATTACTAGCGGGGGGGCCGGAACCGGGGAGCTGTTTTTT
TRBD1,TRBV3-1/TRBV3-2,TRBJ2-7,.,CASSRGQGPYEQYF,TGTGCCAGCAGCCGGGGACAGGGTCCCTACGAGCAGTACTTC
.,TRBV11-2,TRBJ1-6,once,CASSFQGETYNSPLHF,TGTGCCAGCAGCTTCCAAGGGGAAACATATAATTCACCCCTCCACTTT
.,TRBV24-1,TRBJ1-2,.,CATSDPSGARGYTF,TGTGCCACCAGTGATCCCTCAGGGGCGAGGGGCTACACCTTC
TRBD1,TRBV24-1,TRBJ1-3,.,CATSETGQLSGNTIYF,TGTGCCACCAGTGAAACGGGACAGCTCTCTGGAAACACCATATATTTT
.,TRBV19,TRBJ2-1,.,CASSIDQRSYNEQFF,TGTGCCAGTAGTATAGACCAGCGGAGTTACAATGAGCAGTTCTTC
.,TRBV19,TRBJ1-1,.,CASSVTVNTEAFF,TGTGCCAGTAGTGTTACAGTGAACACTGAAGCTTTCTTT
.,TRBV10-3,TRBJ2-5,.,CAISEGQLVGETQYF,TGTGCCATCAGTGAGGGGCAACTAGTGGGGGAGACCCAGTACTTC
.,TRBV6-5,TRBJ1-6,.,CASRAEGDSPLHF,TGTGCCAGCAGGGCCGAGGGTGATTCACCCCTCCACTTT
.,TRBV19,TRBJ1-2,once,CASSPGRLGLGSIDSPYGYTF,TGTGCCAGTAGTCCCGGTCGGCTAGGGCTCGGGTCTATAGATTCGCCCTATGGCTACACCTTC
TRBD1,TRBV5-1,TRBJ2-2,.,CASRQGMNTGELFF,TGCGCCAGCAGACAGGGGATGAACACCGGGGAGCTGTTTTTT
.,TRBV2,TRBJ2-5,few,CASSGNSQEETQYF,TGTGCCAGCAGTGGCAATTCTCAGGAAGAGACCCAGTACTTC
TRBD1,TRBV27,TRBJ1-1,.,CASSPRRTGGNTEAFF,TGTGCCAGCAGTCCCCGTCGGACAGGGGGAAACACTGAAGCTTTCTTT
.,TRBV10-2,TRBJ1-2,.,CASSDEFYYGYTF,TGCGCCAGCAGTGACGAGTTCTACTATGGCTACACCTTC
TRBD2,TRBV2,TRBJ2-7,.,CALRLAGYEQYF,TGTGCCTTAAGACTAGCGGGGTACGAGCAGTACTTC
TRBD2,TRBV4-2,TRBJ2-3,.,CASSQDGRGGVGADTQYF,TGTGCCAGCAGCCAAGATGGGCGGGGGGGCGTCGGAGCAGATACGCAGTATTTT
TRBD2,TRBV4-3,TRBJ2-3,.,CASSQASGGTTDTQYF,TGCGCCAGCAGCCAAGCTAGCGGGGGGACCACAGATACGCAGTATTTT
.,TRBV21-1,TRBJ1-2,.,CASSKEENGYTF,TGTGCCAGCAGCAAAGAGGAAAATGGCTACACCTTC
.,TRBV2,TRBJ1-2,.,CASREDSTYGYTF,TGTGCCAGCAGGGAGGACAGTACCTATGGCTACACCTTC
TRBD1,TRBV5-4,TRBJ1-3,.,CASGGQGSGNTIYF,TGTGCCAGCGGGGGACAGGGCTCTGGAAACACCATATATTTT
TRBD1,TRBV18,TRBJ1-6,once,CASSPKGQGLSPLHF,TGTGCCAGCTCACCAAAGGGACAGGGGCTTTCACCCCTCCACTTT
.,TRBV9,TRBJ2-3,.,CASSVPGNTDTQYF,TGTGCCAGCAGCGTCCCCGGGAACACAGATACGCAGTATTTT
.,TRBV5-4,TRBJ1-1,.,CASSFQRDGTEAFF,TGTGCCAGCAGCTTCCAGCGGGATGGCACTGAAGCTTTCTTT
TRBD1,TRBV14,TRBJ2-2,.,CASSRSGQINTGELFF,TGTGCCAGCAGCCGGTCGGGACAGATAAACACCGGGGAGCTGTTTTTT
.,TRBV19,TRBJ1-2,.,CASSVWANYGYTF,TGTGCCAGTAGTGTGTGGGCCAACTATGGCTACACCTTC
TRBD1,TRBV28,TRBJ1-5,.,CASSLFRGKQPQHF,TGTGCCAGCAGTTTATTCAGGGGGAAGCAGCCCCAGCATTTT
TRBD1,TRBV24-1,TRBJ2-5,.,CATSDRTGFQETQYF,TGTGCCACCAGTGATCGGACAGGGTTCCAAGAGACCCAGTACTTC
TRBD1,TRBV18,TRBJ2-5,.,CASSPGTGFGETQYF,TGTGCCAGCTCACCTGGGACAGGGTTCGGGGAGACCCAGTACTTC
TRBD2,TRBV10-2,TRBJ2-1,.,CASSASGGADEQFF,TGCGCCAGCAGTGCTAGCGGGGGGGCTGATGAGCAGTTCTTC
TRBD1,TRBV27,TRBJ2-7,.,CASTPSSGTVSYEQYF,TGTGCCAGCACCCCCTCATCCGGGACAGTCTCCTACGAGCAGTACTTC
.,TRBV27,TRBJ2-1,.,CASSYRVLVNEQFF,TGTGCCAGCAGTTACAGGGTGCTGGTGAATGAGCAGTTCTTC
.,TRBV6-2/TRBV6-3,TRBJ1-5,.,CASSIHGVGAFQPQHF,TGTGCCAGCAGTATTCACGGGGTGGGTGCCTTTCAGCCCCAGCATTTT
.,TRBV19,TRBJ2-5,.,CASSIGGFGETQYF,TGTGCCAGTAGTATCGGAGGGTTTGGTGAGACCCAGTACTTC
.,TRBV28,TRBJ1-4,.,CASSLGVEEKLFF,TGTGCCAGCAGTTTGGGCGTGGAGGAAAAACTGTTTTTT
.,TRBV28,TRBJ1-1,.,CASSFIGPGEF,TGTGCCAGCAGTTTTATCGGGCCTGGGGAGTTT
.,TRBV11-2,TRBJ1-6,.,CASSLDGYYNSPLHF,TGTGCCAGCAGCTTAGACGGATATTATAATTCACCCCTCCACTTT
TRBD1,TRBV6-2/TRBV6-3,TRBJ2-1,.,CASSSPGQGVPEQFF,TGTGCCAGCAGTTCTCCGGGACAGGGGGTCCCAGAGCAGTTCTTC
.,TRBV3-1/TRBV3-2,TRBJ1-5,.,CASSQSGDSNQPQHF,TGTGCCAGCAGCCAATCCGGTGATAGCAATCAGCCCCAGCATTTT
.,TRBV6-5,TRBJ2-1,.,CASSLLSSVNEQFF,TGTGCCAGCAGTTTGCTCTCTTCGGTTAATGAGCAGTTCTTC
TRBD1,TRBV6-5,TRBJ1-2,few,CASTPGGAGYGYTF,TGTGCCAGCACCCCAGGGGGCGCTGGATATGGCTACACCTTC
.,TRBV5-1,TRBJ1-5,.,CASSLRGGSNQPQHF,TGCGCCAGCAGCTTACGGGGAGGAAGCAATCAGCCCCAGCATTTT
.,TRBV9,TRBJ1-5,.,CASSVEGNSNQPQHF,TGTGCCAGCAGCGTAGAAGGGAATAGCAATCAGCCCCAGCATTTT
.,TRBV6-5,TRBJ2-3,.,CASRLGRDTDTQYF,TGTGCCAGCAGGCTAGGACGGGACACAGATACGCAGTATTTT
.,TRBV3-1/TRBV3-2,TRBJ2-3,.,CASSQTTDTQYF,TGTGCCAGCAGCCAAACCACAGATACGCAGTATTTT
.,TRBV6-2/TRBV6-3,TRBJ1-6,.,CASSYGGPYNSPLHF,TGTGCCAGCAGTTACGGTGGCCCCTATAATTCACCCCTCCACTTT
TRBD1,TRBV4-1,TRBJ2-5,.,CASSSTGTGGETQYF,TGCGCCAGCAGCTCAACCGGGACAGGGGGCGAGACCCAGTACTTC
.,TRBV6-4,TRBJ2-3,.,CASSEVGGTDTQYF,TGTGCCAGCAGTGAGGTAGGGGGCACAGATACGCAGTATTTT